This T cell receptor beta chain was recovered during a study of T cells after yellow fever vaccination. At the level of the study: Low-cell-number fractions underwent preparation using SMART-Seq v4 Ultra Low Input. Study conclusions and caveats: There was a possibility that FACS-sorted repertoires contained abundant clonotypes contaminating from the bulk population.

TCRdb re-analysed the 5' RACE reads in MiXCR, keeping a single row per CDR3 protein. The table includes some 350,000 distinct CDR3 sequences, more than 5.5% detected once. The table lists this clonotype with a few counts. No antigen is known for it. The sample was PBMCs, taken 5 days after the yellow fever booster vaccination. This sequence originates from a man younger than 45 who received the YFV17D yellow fever vaccine.

The chain's CDR3 is CASSQDPTDRIGEQYF. CDR3 DNA sequence: TGTGCCAGCAGCCAAGACCCTACAGACAGGATAGGCGAGCAGTACTTC. The V call is TRBV3-1, the J call TRBJ2-7; tentatively, D is TRBD1 (6 bases). Trimming stripped 0 bases from V and 6 bases from J, with 18 bases between. CDR3 length equals 16 residues. Germline assignment: CDR1 LGHDT and CDR2 YNNKEL (reference sequence).